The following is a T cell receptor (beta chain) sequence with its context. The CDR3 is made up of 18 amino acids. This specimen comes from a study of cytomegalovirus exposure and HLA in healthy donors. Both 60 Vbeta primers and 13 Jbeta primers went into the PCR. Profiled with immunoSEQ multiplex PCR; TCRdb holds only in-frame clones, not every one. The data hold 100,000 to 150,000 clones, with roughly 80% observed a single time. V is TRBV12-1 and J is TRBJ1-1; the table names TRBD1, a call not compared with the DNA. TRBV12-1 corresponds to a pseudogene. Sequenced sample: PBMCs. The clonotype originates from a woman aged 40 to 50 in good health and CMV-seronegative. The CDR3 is CASSSFDRVWAMNTEAFF. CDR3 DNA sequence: TGTGCCAGCAGCTCGTTTGACAGGGTTTGGGCGATGAACACTGAAGCTTTCTTT.